The clone carrying this TCR beta chain was counted only a few times. The antigen is unknown. This sample was included in a study of T cell responses to AZD1222 COVID-19 vaccine. Study-level findings and limits: White British ancestry dominated among donors, who included more females, and clonal diversity was possibly underestimated. Every sample of the repertoires postdated the peak T cell response.

The repertoire was sequenced with immunoSEQ multiplex PCR; TCRdb's copy has only in-frame clones and lacks some. The top ten hold more than 4% of the sample, which has about 160,000 clones, around 89% seen once. CDR3 length: 13 residues. CDR1 GTSNPN and CDR2 SVGIG come from the germline V gene (reference sequence). V gave up 0 bases and J gave up 9 bases; unmatched junction bases: 4. This specimen consisted of peripheral blood, obtained 28 days after the second AZD1222 dose. The TCR sequence derives from an adult who received the AZD1222 COVID-19 vaccine. V usage is TRBV30 and J usage is TRBJ1-5; 8 bases map to TRBD1. The CDR3 DNA sequence: TGTGCCTGGAGTGTACAGGGACAGGCGCCCCAGCATTTT. Translated, it gives CAWSVQGQAPQHF.